The present T cell receptor (beta chain) was sequenced within a study of beta chain features in type 1 diabetes. A word on this clone: As yet, its antigen is unknown.

The isolated RNA, all of it, was reverse transcribed, so expressed TCRB transcripts were what got sequenced. About 3.4 million reads per sample on average were obtained from naive, central memory and regulatory T cell samples. Using immunoSEQ multiplex PCR, the repertoire was profiled, and TCRdb retains in-frame clones only, with some absent. The repertoire holds about 350,000 clones, with roughly a fifth as singletons. The V gene's germline CDR1 is SGHRS and CDR2 YFSETQ. V was pared by 2 bases and J by 7 bases, with 13 bases between. CDR3 length: 13 residues. Study-wide points: Researchers report that Type 1 diabetes patients had moderately but significantly shorter TCRB CDR3s across all four CD4+ subsets. The naive, central memory and Treg TCRB repertoires looked more alike in patients than they did in healthy donors.

This sequence was found in a woman aged 18-30 years in good health. This sequence joins TRBV5-1 and TRBJ2-7, with D perhaps TRBD2 (6 bases). Sample: naive CD4+ T cells from blood. The CDR3 is CASSFPEGREQYF. CDR3 sequence (DNA): TGCGCCAGCAGCTTCCCGGAGGGGCGAGAGCAGTACTTC.